The T cell receptor (beta chain) under discussion was sequenced for a study of T cells in localized non-small cell lung cancer. Comment on this clone: Its antigen remains unknown.

CDR1 and CDR2 from the germline V gene are MNHNY and SVGAGI (reference sequence). The CDR3 has 13 residues. V gave up 5 bases and J gave up 5 bases, with 12 bases separating them. Study findings and constraints: Prolonged overall survival went with higher T cell density in the blood. A median of 57 of the top 100 tumor clones appeared in adjacent lung, which was paired and uninvolved. Sequencing involved a lone tumor region, leaving heterogeneity possible. Adjacent uninvolved lung tissue had the highest T cell clonality, exceeding tumor.

Measured with immunoSEQ multiplex PCR; TCRdb has only the in-frame clones, and not every one. The sample has under 50,000 clones, about 85% seen once; the top ten hold 2.5%. The input for sequencing was PBMCs, taken before any cancer treatment. The receptor was derived from a man aged 40 to 69 with stage II lung adenocarcinoma. The chain joins TRBV6-6 to TRBJ2-5, with D tentatively TRBD1 or TRBD2 (6 bases each). CDR3 loop: CASSPGAGETQYF. The CDR3 DNA is TGTGCCAGCAGTCCGGGGGCAGGGGAGACCCAGTACTTC.